This T cell receptor (beta chain) was obtained from a study of T cell responses to AZD1222 COVID-19 vaccine. Study-wide results and limits: Most donors were white British and more were female, and clonal diversity was possibly underestimated. Spike-spanning, vaccine-associated CD4 TCRs were dominant at 160-218 and 743-854.

TCRdb keeps only in-frame clones here, not all; method: immunoSEQ multiplex PCR. The sample holds about 130,000 clones; 80% to 95% are singletons and the top ten take under 4%. Points on this clone: Its antigen is as yet unknown.

Germline CDR1 and CDR2: LNHDA and SQIVND (reference sequence). The CDR3 sequence is 17 residues long. With 3 bases removed from V and 4 bases from J, the gap between germline ends came to 21 bases. The chain combines TRBV19 with TRBJ1-1; D not certain. The specimen comprised peripheral blood, sampled on day 0 of AZD1222 vaccination. This sequence was found in an adult in good health. The CDR3 region has the DNA TGTGCCAGTAGTATCATCTCACGCGAGGGCGGTGGCACTGAAGCTTTCTTT. This translates into CASSIISREGGGTEAFF. The full variable domain, completed using reference TRBV19 and TRBJ1-1, is DGGITQSPKYLFRKEGQNVTLSCEQNLNHDAMYWYRQDPGQGLRLIYYSQIVNDFQKGDIAEGYSVSREKKESFPLTVTSAQKNPTAFYLCASSIISREGGGTEAFFGQGTRLTVV.